Following are 26 T cell receptor beta chains from one sample sequenced in a study of cytomegalovirus exposure and HLA in healthy donors. Sequencing used immunoSEQ multiplex PCR; TCRdb keeps in-frame clones, though not all of them. The sample includes about 130,000 clones, roughly 90% of them seen just once. Sequencing was carried out using PBMCs. The origin of the receptors is a woman aged 18-29 years in good health and CMV-seronegative.

The J gene is TRBJ1-1, the V gene TRBV5-1; no definite D call. Trimming shortened V by 1 base and J by 1 base, and 11 bases separated the two germline ends. The germline V gene has CDR1 SGHRS and CDR2 YFSETQ. This CDR3 contains 15 residues. CDR3 bases: TGCGCCAGCAGCTTGATTGGTCCGGGGAACACTGAAGCTTTCTTT. As protein: CASSLIGPGNTEAFF.

The J gene is TRBJ2-7, the V gene TRBV12-5; the D gene is possibly TRBD1 (6 bases). Germline lookup yields CDR1 LGHNT and CDR2 FRNRAP. V was trimmed by 0 bases and J by 2 bases, leaving 14 bases between them. The CDR3 length is 16 residues. The CDR3 here is CASGLVLGTYTYEQYF. For the CDR3, the DNA is TGTGCTAGTGGTTTGGTACTCGGGACATACACCTACGAGCAGTACTTC.

The V call is TRBV11-3, the J call TRBJ2-5, with TRBD1 identical over 8 bases. Unmatched junction bases numbered 11, after V lost 6 bases and J lost 8 bases. CDR1 is SGHNT, CDR2 YENEEA, per germline. This CDR3 has 14 amino acids. In nucleotides, the CDR3 is TGTGCCAGCAGACCCGCGACAGGGGAGGACACCCAGTACTTC. Encoded protein: CASRPATGEDTQYF.

The chain employs TRBV27 and TRBJ2-6; the D gene is possibly TRBD1 (6 bases). V was cut by 3 bases and J by 4 bases, with 13 bases left in between. From germline, CDR1 is MNHEY and CDR2 SMNVEV (reference sequence). The CDR3 is 16 amino acids. Written as DNA, the CDR3 is TGTGCCAGCAGTTTCGATGGGGGCGCAGGGGCCAACGTCCTGACTTTC. It yields the protein CASSFDGGAGANVLTF. The full variable domain, its missing parts supplied by reference TRBV27 and TRBJ2-6, is EAQVTQNPRYLITVTGKKLTVTCSQNMNHEYMSWYRQDPGLGLRQIYYSMNVEVTDKGDVPEGYKVSRKEKRNFPLILESPSPNQTSLYFCASSFDGGAGANVLTFGAGSRLTVL.

This clone has just a few counts. V is TRBV14 and J is TRBJ1-1; D ambiguous. Germline lookup yields CDR1 SGHDN and CDR2 FVKESK. This CDR3 comprises 14 residues. V was clipped by 1 base and J by 5 bases, with 11 bases between them. CDR3 sequence reads: CASSQGVRETEAFF. In nucleotides, the CDR3 is TGTGCCAGCAGCCAAGGGGTGAGGGAAACTGAAGCTTTCTTT.

This chain joins TRBV7-6 and TRBJ2-2; 7 bases are shared with TRBD1. CDR3 length: 15 amino acids. V gave up 5 bases and J gave up 1 base; unmatched junction bases: 4. Germline-derived CDR1 and CDR2 are SGHVS and FNYEAQ. CDR3 region: CASSRNRGNTGELFF. Written as DNA, the CDR3 is TGTGCCAGCAGCAGAAACAGGGGGAACACCGGGGAGCTGTTTTTT.

The chain is built from TRBV5-1 and TRBJ2-7; 10 bases line up with TRBD1. V gave up 0 bases and J gave up 0 bases; unmatched junction bases: 3. Germline CDR1 and CDR2: SGHRS and YFSETQ. The CDR3 loop spans 16 amino acids. CDR3 protein: CASSLGDRGPSYEQYF. CDR3 in DNA: TGCGCCAGCAGCTTGGGCGACAGGGGGCCCTCCTACGAGCAGTACTTC.

This clone has a single count. The chain combines TRBV30 with TRBJ2-5; D is possibly TRBD2 (6 bases). The germline V and J ends were trimmed by 1 base and 3 bases, with 18 bases remaining between them. This CDR3 region has 16 residues. Germline CDR1 GTSNPN, CDR2 SVGIG (reference sequence). CDR3: CAWSEQVGGIKETQYF. DNA for the CDR3: TGTGCCTGGAGTGAGCAGGTGGGAGGCATAAAAGAGACCCAGTACTTC.

The gene calls are TRBV5-5 and TRBJ2-7, with 8 bases lining up with TRBD2. CDR1 is SGHKS, CDR2 YYEKEE, per germline (reference sequence). This CDR3 has 14 amino acids. J was trimmed by 5 bases and V by 5 bases; bases with no gene match: 9. CDR3 in DNA: TGTGCCAGCAGACCGGGACTAGGTGTCGACGAGCAGTACTTC. This encodes CASRPGLGVDEQYF.

J is TRBJ2-6 and V is TRBV18; 9 nucleotides line up with TRBD1. The junction had 3 bases not matched to a gene; V was cut back by 0 bases and J by 0 bases. Germline CDR1 is KGHSH and CDR2 is LQKENI. The CDR3 has 18 amino acids. The CDR3 coding sequence is TGTGCCAGCTCACCACCGACAGGGGGATACTCTGGGGCCAACGTCCTGACTTTC. Residues: CASSPPTGGYSGANVLTF.

This clone was found once. The chain employs TRBV9 and TRBJ2-3; 9 positions agree with TRBD2. The junction had 3 bases not matched to a gene; V was cut back by 4 bases and J by 0 bases. The CDR3 spans 15 residues. The V gene's germline CDR1 is SGDLS and CDR2 YYNGEE. Here the CDR3 DNA reads TGTGCCAGCAGCTTTAGCGGGAGTAGCACAGATACGCAGTATTTT. Its translation: CASSFSGSSTDTQYF.

CDR3 DNA: TGTGCCAGTAGTACAACCGGGACAGGGAGGCTCGAGCAGTACTTC. This codes for CASSTTGTGRLEQYF. The chain recombines TRBV19 with TRBJ2-7; TRBD1 agrees at 9 bases. The CDR3 loop spans 15 amino acids. J was trimmed by 6 bases and V by 4 bases; bases with no gene match: 10. Germline lookup yields CDR1 LNHDA and CDR2 SQIVND (reference sequence).

The chain joins TRBV4-2 to TRBJ1-1, with a possible D match to TRBD1 (5 bases). CDR3 length: 15 residues. CDR1 and CDR2 from the germline V gene are LGHNA and YNFKEQ. V shed 4 bases and J shed 4 bases, with 16 bases lying between them. CDR3 sequence (DNA): TGTGCCAGCAGCCCCCAAACCGGGGGGGGCACTGAAGCTTTCTTT. Translating gives CASSPQTGGGTEAFF.

The chain recombines TRBV6-1 with TRBJ2-1, with unresolved D. V shed 4 bases and J shed 7 bases, with 8 bases lying between them. Germline V lookup: CDR1 MNHNS, CDR2 SASEGT. The CDR3 is 12 amino acids. CDR3 coding DNA: TGTGCCAGCAGTGGGGCCCCGAATGAGCAGTTCTTC. Its protein is CASSGAPNEQFF.

V gene TRBV6-5 combines with J gene TRBJ2-7; 7 bases line up with TRBD2. CDR3 size: 15 residues. Trimming cost V 0 bases and J 2 bases; bases outside gene matches: 4. Germline V lookup: CDR1 MNHEY, CDR2 SVGAGI. For the CDR3, the DNA is TGTGCCAGCAGTTACTCGGCGGGAGCACCCTACGAGCAGTACTTC. It translates to CASSYSAGAPYEQYF.

The chain combines TRBV28 with TRBJ2-7; maybe TRBD2 (5 bases). This CDR3 contains 15 residues. V was trimmed by 2 bases and J by 4 bases, leaving 15 bases between them. Germline-derived CDR1 and CDR2 are MDHEN and SYDVKM. The DNA of the CDR3 is TGTGCCAGCAGTTTACTGAGCGGCGGACGTTACGAGCAGTACTTC. Amino acid sequence: CASSLLSGGRYEQYF.

V and J are TRBV2 and TRBJ2-1, with TRBD1 identical over 8 bases. The CDR3 covers 14 residues. The germline gives CDR1 SNHLY, CDR2 FYNNEI. V lost 6 bases, J lost 0 bases, and 1 base stayed unmatched. CDR3 nucleotides: TGTGCCAGCAGCGGACAGGGCTCCTACAATGAGCAGTTCTTC. Translating it yields CASSGQGSYNEQFF.

The J gene is TRBJ2-7, the V gene TRBV7-9; TRBD1 might be the D (6 bases). The V gene lost 5 bases and the J gene lost 2 bases, with 10 bases spanning the gap. Per germline, CDR1 SEHNR and CDR2 FQNEAQ (reference sequence). The CDR3 loop spans 13 amino acids. CDR3 nucleotide sequence: TGTGCCAGCAGCCCGCGACAGGCCTACGAGCAGTACTTC. Translating it yields CASSPRQAYEQYF.

This clone was recorded once. The chain has TRBV28 and TRBJ1-4; tentatively, D is TRBD1 (6 bases). V dropped 5 bases and J dropped 0 bases, with 10 bases sitting between them. Germline V CDR1 and CDR2: MDHEN, SYDVKM. The CDR3 spans 15 residues. The CDR3 sequence is CASSTQGATNEKLFF. The CDR3 bases are TGTGCCAGCAGTACACAGGGTGCAACTAATGAAAAACTGTTTTTT.

The CDR3 DNA is TGTGCCAGCAGCTGGACAGCGGCTGGGATTAATGAAAAACTGTTTTTT. Amino acids: CASSWTAAGINEKLFF. The chain employs TRBV11-2 and TRBJ1-4; D is perhaps TRBD1 (6 bases). V was cut by 4 bases and J by 4 bases, with 16 bases left in between. CDR1 is SGHAT, CDR2 FQNNGV, per germline. This CDR3 spans 16 amino acids.

J is TRBJ1-4 and V is TRBV18; 11 bases agree with TRBD1. The V and J ends lost 3 bases and 11 bases, in that order; junction bases with no gene match: 5. This CDR3 region has 14 residues. In germline, CDR1 is KGHSH, CDR2 LQKENI. This CDR3 is CASSPGQGARKLFF. CDR3 bases: TGTGCCAGCTCACCTGGACAGGGGGCGAGGAAACTGTTTTTT.

This clone was recorded many times. V gene TRBV7-9 combines with J gene TRBJ2-7, with a weak D call TRBD2 (6 bases). The CDR3 totals 15 residues. The V end lost 1 base, the J end lost 0 bases, and 10 bases lay between the germline ends. Germline assignment: CDR1 SEHNR and CDR2 FQNEAQ (reference sequence). CDR3 loop: CASSLGTTSSYEQYF. CDR3 nucleotide sequence: TGTGCCAGCAGCTTAGGGACTACGTCCTCCTACGAGCAGTACTTC.

The J gene is TRBJ2-1, the V gene TRBV11-3; D is unresolved. V dropped 6 bases and J dropped 8 bases, with 11 bases sitting between them. This CDR3 region has 12 residues. Germline values: CDR1 SGHNT, CDR2 YENEEA. The CDR3 nucleotides are TGTGCCAGCAGGTTGTCAGTCCATGAGCAGTTCTTC. Translation gives CASRLSVHEQFF.

The DNA of the CDR3 is TGTGCCAGCAGCCCGAAGCGGGGTGGCACAGATACGCAGTATTTT. Amino acid sequence: CASSPKRGGTDTQYF. This chain uses TRBV7-9 with TRBJ2-3, with TRBD2 matching 7 bases. The CDR3 covers 15 residues. Germline loops: CDR1 SEHNR, CDR2 FQNEAQ (reference sequence). Unmatched junction bases numbered 6, after V lost 5 bases and J lost 1 base.

V usage is TRBV13 and J usage is TRBJ2-5; D is unclear. The germline CDR1 and CDR2 sequences are PRHDT and FYEKMQ (reference sequence). CDR3 length equals 16 residues. Trimming took 4 bases from V and 3 from J, leaving 18 bases between them. The CDR3 coding sequence is TGTGCCAGCAGCTCCCGGTACGCATGGTCGGAAGAGACCCAGTACTTC. Amino acid sequence: CASSSRYAWSEETQYF.

V is TRBV14 and J is TRBJ2-2, with TRBD1 matching over 10 bases. The CDR3 covers 16 residues. Germline trimming cut 4 bases from V and 5 bases from J; bases unmatched to any gene: 7. Germline CDR1 and CDR2: SGHDN and FVKESK. DNA for the CDR3: TGTGCCAGCAGCCCCCTGGACAGGGGGGGAACCGGGGAGCTGTTTTTT. This gives the protein CASSPLDRGGTGELFF.